A single sample is the source of the 4 T cell receptor beta chains below, sequenced in a study of cytomegalovirus exposure and HLA in healthy donors. The PCR contained 60 Vbeta and 13 Jbeta primers. TCRdb's copy holds only in-frame clones and misses some; the assay was immunoSEQ multiplex PCR. The profile shows fewer than 150,000 clones, nearly 80% of them singletons. The specimen sequenced was PBMCs. These TCRs come from a male donor in good health and CMV-seronegative.

Only a few counts were recorded for this clone. This chain links TRBV7-9 with TRBJ2-7; 8 bases align to TRBD1. The CDR3 spans 14 residues. The germline gives CDR1 SEHNR, CDR2 FQNEAQ (reference sequence). With V trimmed by 4 bases and J by 1 base, 3 bases remained unmatched. The DNA of the CDR3 is TGTGCCAGCAGCTGGGGACAGGAGTCCTACGAGCAGTACTTC. Translated, it gives CASSWGQESYEQYF.

This clone appeared a single time. The rearrangement joins TRBV7-9 to TRBJ1-1, with 8 bases fitting TRBD1. The CDR3 spans 13 residues. Germline lookup yields CDR1 SEHNR and CDR2 FQNEAQ (reference sequence). V gave up 4 bases and J gave up 6 bases; unmatched junction bases: 4. In DNA form, the CDR3 reads TGTGCCAGCAGCTCCATGGGACAGGCTGAAGCTTTCTTT. Amino acids: CASSSMGQAEAFF.

The chain couples TRBV5-8 to TRBJ1-5, with TRBD1 matching over 7 bases. V was pared by 4 bases and J by 2 bases, with 12 bases of the junction left unmatched. This CDR3 contains 17 residues. From germline, CDR1 is SGHTS and CDR2 YDEGEE. The CDR3 region is CASSPGGNRARNQPQHF. The CDR3 region has the DNA TGTGCCAGCAGCCCAGGGGGGAACAGGGCACGCAATCAGCCCCAGCATTTT. Together with reference TRBV5-8 and TRBJ1-5, the CDR3 gives the full variable domain: EAGVTQSPTHLIKTRGQQATLRCSPISGHTSVYWYQQALGLGLQFLLWYDEGEERNRGNFPPRFSGRQFPNYSSELNVNALELEDSALYLCASSPGGNRARNQPQHFGDGTRLSIL.

The gene calls are TRBV7-9 and TRBJ2-1, with TRBD1 identical over 8 bases. J was trimmed by 3 bases and V by 10 bases; bases with no gene match: 11. The CDR3 has 15 residues. Germline lookup yields CDR1 SEHNR and CDR2 FQNEAQ (reference sequence). The CDR3 DNA is TGTGCCACAGGGACCGGACAGGGACACTACAATGAGCAGTTCTTC. Protein product: CATGTGQGHYNEQFF.